Listed below are T cell receptor beta chains from one sample, sequenced in a study of T cell repertoires in cytomegalovirus infection. TCRdb passed the reads through MiXCR, listing each CDR3 protein once. The table has fewer than 1,000,000 distinct CDR3 sequences, approximately 32% seen once. These receptors have no known antigen. The sequencing used cultured CD8+ T cells from PBMCs, collected from culture after CMV antigen stimulation. The receptors stem from a human donor in good health (CMV status not recorded). Some clones in this sample may be carry-over from other donors' samples. CDR3s include the opening cysteine and the closing phenylalanine or tryptophan. Fields, in order: J gene, D gene, clone size, V gene, CDR3 protein, CDR3 DNA. A D gene is named only where the DNA matches it firmly. Expanded clones are given a class, and other clones once, few, many or no size at all.

TRBJ1-2 . few TRBV4-1 CASSQDEAAGYGYTF TGCGCCAGCAGCCAAGATGAGGCAGCTGGCTATGGCTACACCTTC
TRBJ2-1 TRBD2 . TRBV28 CTSTLADYNEQFF TGTACCAGCACACTAGCGGATTACAATGAGCAGTTCTTC
TRBJ2-7 . . TRBV4-1 CASSHEPLYEQYF TGCGCCAGCAGCCACGAGCCACTTTACGAGCAGTACTTC
TRBJ1-3 TRBD1 . TRBV6-1 CANLDRGQNTIYF TGTGCCAACCTGGACAGGGGGCAAAACACCATATATTTT
TRBJ2-1 TRBD2 . TRBV20-1 CSARDPTSGGAITYNEQFF TGCAGTGCTAGAGACCCGACTAGCGGGGGGGCTATAACCTACAATGAGCAGTTCTTC
TRBJ1-1 . many TRBV4-1 CASSQGPEAFF TGTGCCAGCAGTCAAGGACCTGAAGCTTTCTTT
TRBJ2-3 TRBD2 . TRBV4-1 CASSQDFPRTSGGGVADTQYF TGCGCCAGCAGCCAAGATTTTCCCCGGACTAGCGGGGGGGGCGTCGCAGATACGCAGTATTTT
TRBJ2-3 TRBD2 . TRBV6-8 CATQRRGDYTDTQYF TGTGCCACTCAGAGGCGGGGGGACTACACAGATACGCAGTATTTT
TRBJ2-7 . few TRBV7-6 CASSPMAEPAQYF TGTGCCAGCAGCCCGATGGCTGAGCCGGCGCAGTACTTC
TRBJ2-2 . . TRBV19 CASSTARENTGELFF TGTGCCAGTAGTACCGCACGTGAGAACACCGGGGAGCTGTTTTTT
TRBJ2-3 . few TRBV12-3/TRBV12-4 CASPQTETDTQYF TGTGCCAGCCCCCAAACCGAAACAGATACGCAGTATTTT
TRBJ2-7 TRBD1 . TRBV29-1 CSVTYRDRGYEQYF TGCAGCGTCACATACCGGGACAGGGGTTACGAGCAGTACTTC
TRBJ1-1 . many TRBV6-5 CASSYSTDSNTEAFF TGTGCCAGCAGTTACTCGACCGATTCCAACACTGAAGCTTTCTTT
TRBJ1-4 . few TRBV7-8 CASTPSRREKLFF TGTGCCAGCACCCCATCCCGGAGAGAAAAACTGTTTTTT
TRBJ1-2 . many TRBV7-8 CASSLGDHGYTF TGTGCCAGCAGCTTAGGCGACCATGGCTACACCTTC
TRBJ2-1 . . TRBV6-2/TRBV6-3 CASSSRGRSIYNEQFF TGTGCCAGCAGTTCACGGGGCAGGTCCATCTACAATGAGCAGTTCTTC
TRBJ1-2 . once TRBV5-5 CASSSTGQPADGFYGYTF TGTGCCAGCAGCTCGACGGGACAACCCGCGGACGGCTTTTATGGCTACACCTTC
TRBJ1-2 . . TRBV25-1 CASSESRNYGYTF TGTGCCAGCAGTGAATCCAGGAACTATGGCTACACCTTC
TRBJ2-3 . . TRBV18 CASSLNRRQGPTDTQYF TGTGCCAGCTCACTCAACCGGAGGCAGGGACCTACAGATACGCAGTATTTT
TRBJ1-3 . . TRBV15 CATSSRPGSGITIYF TGTGCCACCAGCAGCCGTCCAGGCTCTGGAATCACCATATATTTT
TRBJ2-1 . many TRBV11-1 CASSLGGLGVGPFYNEQFF TGTGCCAGCAGCTTAGGGGGGTTGGGCGTAGGACCGTTCTACAATGAGCAGTTCTTC
TRBJ1-2 . . TRBV12-3/TRBV12-4 CASRPATEKDYGYTF TGTGCCAGCAGGCCCGCAACAGAGAAGGACTATGGCTACACCTTC